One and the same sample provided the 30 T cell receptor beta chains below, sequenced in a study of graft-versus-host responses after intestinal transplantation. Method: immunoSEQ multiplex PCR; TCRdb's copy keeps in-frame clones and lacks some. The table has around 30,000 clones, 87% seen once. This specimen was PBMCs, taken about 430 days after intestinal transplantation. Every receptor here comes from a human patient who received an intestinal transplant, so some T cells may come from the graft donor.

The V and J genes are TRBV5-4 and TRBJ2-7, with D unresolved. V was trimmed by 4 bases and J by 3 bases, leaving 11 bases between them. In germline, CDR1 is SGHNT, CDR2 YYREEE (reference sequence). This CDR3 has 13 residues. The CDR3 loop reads CASSPAPGYEQYF. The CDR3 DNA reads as TGTGCCAGCAGCCCCGCCCCCGGCTACGAGCAGTACTTC.

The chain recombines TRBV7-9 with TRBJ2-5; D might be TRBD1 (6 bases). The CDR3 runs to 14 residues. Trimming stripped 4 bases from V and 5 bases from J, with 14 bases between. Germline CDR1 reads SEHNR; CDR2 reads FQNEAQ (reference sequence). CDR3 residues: CASSSQGLGETQYF. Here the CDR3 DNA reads TGTGCCAGCAGCTCCCAGGGGTTGGGGGAGACCCAGTACTTC.

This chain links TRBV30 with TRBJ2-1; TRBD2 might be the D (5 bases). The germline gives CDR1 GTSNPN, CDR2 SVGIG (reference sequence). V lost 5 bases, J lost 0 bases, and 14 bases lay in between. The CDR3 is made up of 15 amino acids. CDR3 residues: CAWSADGGSYNEQFF. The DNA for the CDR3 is TGTGCCTGGTCGGCGGATGGAGGCTCCTACAATGAGCAGTTCTTC. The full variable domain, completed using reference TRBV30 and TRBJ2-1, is SQTIHQWPATLVQPVGSPLSLECTVEGTSNPNLYWYRQAAGRGLQLLFYSVGIGQISSEVPQNLSASRPQDRQFILSSKKLLLSDSGFYLCAWSADGGSYNEQFFGPGTRLTVL.

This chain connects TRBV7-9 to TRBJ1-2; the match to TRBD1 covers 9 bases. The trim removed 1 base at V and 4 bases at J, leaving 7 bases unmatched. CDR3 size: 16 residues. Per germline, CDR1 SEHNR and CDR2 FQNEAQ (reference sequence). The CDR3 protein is CASSLVPGQGSYGYTF. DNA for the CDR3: TGTGCCAGCAGCTTAGTACCGGGACAGGGATCCTATGGCTACACCTTC.

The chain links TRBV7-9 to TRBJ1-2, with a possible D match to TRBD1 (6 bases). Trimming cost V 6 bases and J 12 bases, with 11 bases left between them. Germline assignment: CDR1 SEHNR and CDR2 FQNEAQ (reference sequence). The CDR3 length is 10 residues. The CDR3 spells CASSHDRNTF. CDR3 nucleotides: TGTGCCAGCAGTCACGACAGGAACACCTTC.

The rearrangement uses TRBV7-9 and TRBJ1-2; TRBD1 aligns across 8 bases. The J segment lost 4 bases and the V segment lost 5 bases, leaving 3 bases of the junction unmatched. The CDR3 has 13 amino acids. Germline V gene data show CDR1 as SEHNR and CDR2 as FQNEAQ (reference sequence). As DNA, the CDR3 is TGTGCCAGCAGCCCCGGGACAGGCTATGGCTACACCTTC. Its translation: CASSPGTGYGYTF.

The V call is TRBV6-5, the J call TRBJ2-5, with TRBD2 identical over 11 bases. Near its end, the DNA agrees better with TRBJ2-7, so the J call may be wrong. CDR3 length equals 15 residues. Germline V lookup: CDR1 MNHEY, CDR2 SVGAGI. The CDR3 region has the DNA TGTGCCAGCGCAAAGCTAGCGGGGGGTCCCTACGAGCAGTACTTC. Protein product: CASAKLAGGPYEQYF.

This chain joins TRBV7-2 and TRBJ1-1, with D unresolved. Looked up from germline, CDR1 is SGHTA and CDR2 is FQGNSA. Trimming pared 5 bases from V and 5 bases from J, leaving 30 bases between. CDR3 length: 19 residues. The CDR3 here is CASSQEFMTLGALWTEAFF. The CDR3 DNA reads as TGTGCCAGCAGCCAAGAGTTTATGACTCTTGGAGCCCTGTGGACTGAAGCTTTCTTT.

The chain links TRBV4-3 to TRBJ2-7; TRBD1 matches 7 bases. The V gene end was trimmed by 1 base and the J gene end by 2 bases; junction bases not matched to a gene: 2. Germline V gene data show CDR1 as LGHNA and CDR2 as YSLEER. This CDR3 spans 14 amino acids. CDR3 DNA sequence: TGCGCCAGCAGCCAAGGACAGGGAGCCTACGAGCAGTACTTC. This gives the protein CASSQGQGAYEQYF.

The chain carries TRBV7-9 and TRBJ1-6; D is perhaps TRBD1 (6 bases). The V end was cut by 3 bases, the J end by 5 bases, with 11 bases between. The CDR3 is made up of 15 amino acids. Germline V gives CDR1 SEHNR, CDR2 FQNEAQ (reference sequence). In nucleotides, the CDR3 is TGTGCCAGCAGCTTGACAGGAAATGATAATTCACCCCTCCACTTT. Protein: CASSLTGNDNSPLHF.

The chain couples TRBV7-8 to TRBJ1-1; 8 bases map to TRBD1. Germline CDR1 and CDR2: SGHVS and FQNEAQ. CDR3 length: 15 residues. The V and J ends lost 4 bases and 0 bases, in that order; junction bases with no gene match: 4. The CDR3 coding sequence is TGTGCCAGCAGCTATCGGGACAGGCTGAACACTGAAGCTTTCTTT. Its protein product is CASSYRDRLNTEAFF.

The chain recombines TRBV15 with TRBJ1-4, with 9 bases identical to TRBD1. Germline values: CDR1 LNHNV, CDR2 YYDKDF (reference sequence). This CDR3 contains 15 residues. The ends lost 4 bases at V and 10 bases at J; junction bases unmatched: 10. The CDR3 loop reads CATSIPGQGEGKLFF. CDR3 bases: TGTGCCACCAGCATACCGGGACAGGGAGAGGGAAAACTGTTTTTT.

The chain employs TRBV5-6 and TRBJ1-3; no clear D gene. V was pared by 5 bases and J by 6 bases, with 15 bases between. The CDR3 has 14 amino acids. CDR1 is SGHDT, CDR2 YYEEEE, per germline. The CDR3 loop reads CASRPVDGPNTIYF. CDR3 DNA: TGTGCCAGCAGACCCGTGGACGGGCCAAACACCATATATTTT.

Here the CDR3 reads CASIGGRTEAFF. The CDR3 DNA reads as TGTGCCAGTATCGGGGGACGCACTGAAGCTTTCTTT. The genes are TRBV19 and TRBJ1-1, with TRBD1 as a possible D gene (5 bases). The CDR3 is made up of 12 amino acids. Trimming cost V 7 bases and J 4 bases, with 10 bases left between them. In germline, CDR1 is LNHDA, CDR2 SQIVND (reference sequence).

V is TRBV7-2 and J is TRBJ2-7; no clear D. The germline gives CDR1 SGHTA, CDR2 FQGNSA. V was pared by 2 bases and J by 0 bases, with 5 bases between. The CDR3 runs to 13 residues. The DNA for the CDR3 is TGTGCCAGCAGCTTACGCCCCTCCTACGAGCAGTACTTC. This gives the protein CASSLRPSYEQYF.

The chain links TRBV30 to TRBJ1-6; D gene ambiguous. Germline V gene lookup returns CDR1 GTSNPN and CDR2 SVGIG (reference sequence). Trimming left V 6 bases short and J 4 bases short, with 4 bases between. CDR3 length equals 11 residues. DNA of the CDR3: TGTGCCTGCAATTATAATTCACCCCTCCACTTT. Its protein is CACNYNSPLHF.

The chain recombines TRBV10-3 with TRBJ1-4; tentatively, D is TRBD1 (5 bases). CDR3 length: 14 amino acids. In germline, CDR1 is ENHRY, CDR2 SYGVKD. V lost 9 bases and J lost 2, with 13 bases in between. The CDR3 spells CAIIPGGTNEKLFF. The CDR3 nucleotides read TGTGCCATAATTCCGGGGGGGACTAATGAAAAACTGTTTTTT.

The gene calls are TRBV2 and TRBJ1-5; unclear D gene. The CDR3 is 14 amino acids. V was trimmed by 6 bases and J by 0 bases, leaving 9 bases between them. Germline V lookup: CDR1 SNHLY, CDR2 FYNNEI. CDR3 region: CASSLGGSNQPQHF. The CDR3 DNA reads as TGTGCCAGCAGCCTCGGTGGTAGCAATCAGCCCCAGCATTTT. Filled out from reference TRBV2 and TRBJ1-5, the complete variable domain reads EPEVTQTPSHQVTQMGQEVILRCVPISNHLYFYWYRQILGQKVEFLVSFYNNEISEKSEIFDDQFSVERPDGSNFTLKIRSTKLEDSAMYFCASSLGGSNQPQHFGDGTRLSIL.

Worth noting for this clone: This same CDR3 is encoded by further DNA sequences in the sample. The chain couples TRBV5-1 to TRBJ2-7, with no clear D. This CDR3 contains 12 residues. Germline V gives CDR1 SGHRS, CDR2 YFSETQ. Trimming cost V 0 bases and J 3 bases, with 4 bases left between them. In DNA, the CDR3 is TGCGCCAGCAGCTTGGATGGCTACGAGCAGTACTTC. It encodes CASSLDGYEQYF.

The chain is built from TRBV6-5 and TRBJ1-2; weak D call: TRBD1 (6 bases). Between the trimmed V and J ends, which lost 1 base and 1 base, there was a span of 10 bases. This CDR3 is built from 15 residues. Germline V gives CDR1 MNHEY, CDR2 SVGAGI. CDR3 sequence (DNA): TGTGCCAGCAGTTACTTGGGGGCTCTTAACTATGGCTACACCTTC. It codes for CASSYLGALNYGYTF.

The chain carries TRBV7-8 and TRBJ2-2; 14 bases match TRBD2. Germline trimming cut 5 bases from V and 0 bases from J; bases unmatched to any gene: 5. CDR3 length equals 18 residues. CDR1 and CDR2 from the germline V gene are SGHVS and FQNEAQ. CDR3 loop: CASSPRTSGRPNTGELFF. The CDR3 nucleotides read TGTGCCAGCAGCCCGCGGACTAGCGGGAGGCCGAACACCGGGGAGCTGTTTTTT.

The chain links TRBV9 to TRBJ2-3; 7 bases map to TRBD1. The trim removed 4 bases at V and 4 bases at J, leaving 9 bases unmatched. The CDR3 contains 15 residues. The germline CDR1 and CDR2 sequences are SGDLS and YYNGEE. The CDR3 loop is CASSLHRGASDTQYF. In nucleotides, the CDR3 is TGTGCCAGCAGCCTTCACAGGGGAGCGTCAGATACGCAGTATTTT.

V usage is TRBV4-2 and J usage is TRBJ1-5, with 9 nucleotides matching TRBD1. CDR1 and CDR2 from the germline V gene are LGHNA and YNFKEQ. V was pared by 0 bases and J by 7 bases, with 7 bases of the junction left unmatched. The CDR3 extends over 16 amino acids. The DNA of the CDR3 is TGTGCCAGCAGCCAAGAAAGCCGACAGGGGGAACAGCCCCAGCATTTT. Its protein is CASSQESRQGEQPQHF.

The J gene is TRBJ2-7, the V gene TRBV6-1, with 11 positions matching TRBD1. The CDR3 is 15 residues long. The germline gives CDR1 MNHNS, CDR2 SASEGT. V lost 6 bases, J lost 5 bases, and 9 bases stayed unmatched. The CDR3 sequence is CASSTRGTGGDEQYF. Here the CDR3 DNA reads TGTGCCAGCAGCACCCGGGGGACAGGGGGTGACGAGCAGTACTTC.

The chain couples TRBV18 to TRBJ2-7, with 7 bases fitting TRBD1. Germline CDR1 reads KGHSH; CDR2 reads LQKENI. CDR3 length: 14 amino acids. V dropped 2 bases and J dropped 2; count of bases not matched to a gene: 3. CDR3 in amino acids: CASSPTGQPYEQYF. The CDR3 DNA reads TGTGCCAGCTCACCAACGGGACAGCCCTACGAGCAGTACTTC. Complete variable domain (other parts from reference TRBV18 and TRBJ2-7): NAGVMQNPRHLVRRRGQEARLRCSPMKGHSHVYWYRQLPEEGLKFMVYLQKENIIDESGMPKERFSAEFPKEGPSILRIQQVVRGDSAAYFCASSPTGQPYEQYFGPGTRLTVT.

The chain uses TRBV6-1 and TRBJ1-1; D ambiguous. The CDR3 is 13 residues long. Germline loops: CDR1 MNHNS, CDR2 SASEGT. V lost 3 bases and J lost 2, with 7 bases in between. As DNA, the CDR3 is TGTGCCAGCAGTGATCGTTTTAACACTGAAGCTTTCTTT. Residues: CASSDRFNTEAFF.

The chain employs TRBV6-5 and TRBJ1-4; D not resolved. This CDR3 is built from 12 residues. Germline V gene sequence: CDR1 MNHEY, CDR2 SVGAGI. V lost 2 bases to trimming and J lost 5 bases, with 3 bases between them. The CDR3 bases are TGTGCCAGCAGTTACGACAATGAAAAACTGTTTTTT. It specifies CASSYDNEKLFF.

The CDR3 DNA is TGCGCCAGCAGTGAGTCAGAGAACACTGAAGCTTTCTTT. Translation gives CASSESENTEAFF. This sequence joins TRBV10-1 and TRBJ1-1, with no clear D. The CDR3 is 13 amino acids. Trimming pared 0 bases from V and 1 base from J, leaving 3 bases between. The V gene's germline CDR1 is WNHNN and CDR2 SYGVQD (reference sequence).

CDR3: CASSLRVSYNEQFF. The DNA of the CDR3 is TGTGCCAGCAGCTTAAGGGTCTCCTACAATGAGCAGTTCTTC. The chain carries TRBV7-2 and TRBJ2-1, with D hard to call. Between the trimmed V and J ends, which lost 2 bases and 0 bases, there was a span of 5 bases. Per germline, CDR1 SGHTA and CDR2 FQGNSA. This CDR3 has 14 amino acids.

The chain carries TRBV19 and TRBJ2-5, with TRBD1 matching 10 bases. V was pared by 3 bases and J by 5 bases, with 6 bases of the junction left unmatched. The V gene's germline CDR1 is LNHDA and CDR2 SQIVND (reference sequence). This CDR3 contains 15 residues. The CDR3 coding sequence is TGTGCCAGTAGTATCCGGACAGGGGGGTGGGAGACCCAGTACTTC. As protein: CASSIRTGGWETQYF.